The rows below give T cell receptor beta chains drawn from one sample of a study of blood T cells in healthy people across ages. From the 5' RACE reads, TCRdb called clonotypes with MiXCR, one entry per CDR3 protein. This sample has around 650,000 distinct CDR3 sequences; 35% to 50% occur once, and the top ten carry roughly 30%. The specimen was blood. These receptors originate from an elderly man in good health. Each CDR3 is given with its conserved first and last residue. Fields, in order: D gene, CDR3 length, J gene, clone size, V gene, CDR3 protein, CDR3 DNA. A D gene is named only where the DNA matches it firmly. Clone sizes are given selectively: once, few, many, or a class where the clone is expanded.

TRBD1 | 14 | TRBJ2-3 | many | TRBV7-3 | CASSWDRGTDTQYF | TGTGCCAGCAGCTGGGACAGGGGTACAGATACGCAGTATTTT
TRBD1 | 15 | TRBJ1-1 | . | TRBV7-2 | CASSLGGVGTGTAFF | TGTGCCAGCAGCTTAGGAGGTGTGGGGACAGGGACAGCTTTCTTT
. | 13 | TRBJ2-7 | many | TRBV5-1 | CASSLPGPYEQYF | TGTGCCAGCAGCTTACCCGGCCCCTACGAGCAGTACTTC
. | 14 | TRBJ2-3 | . | TRBV12-3/TRBV12-4 | CASSFGDHTDTQYF | TGTGCCAGCAGTTTCGGGGACCACACAGATACGCAGTATTTT
. | 15 | TRBJ1-4 | . | TRBV5-1 | CASSPTGTVAEKLFF | TGCGCCAGCAGCCCGACCGGGACGGTGGCGGAAAAACTGTTTTTT
. | 11 | TRBJ2-7 | many | TRBV29-1 | CSVVLGYEQYF | TGCAGCGTTGTGCTCGGCTACGAGCAGTACTTC
. | 13 | TRBJ1-6 | . | TRBV12-3/TRBV12-4 | CASKGTSNSPLHF | TGTGCCAGCAAGGGGACCTCTAATTCACCCCTCCACTTT
. | 17 | TRBJ2-5 | . | TRBV28 | CARSSFGGSPRQETQYF | TGTGCCCGCAGTTCATTTGGGGGGTCCCCCCGTCAAGAGACCCAGTACTTC
. | 14 | TRBJ2-7 | . | TRBV6-5 | CASSYYGSSYEQYF | TGTGCCAGCAGTTACTACGGAAGTAGCTACGAGCAGTACTTC
TRBD1 | 15 | TRBJ2-7 | few | TRBV2 | CASSADRGIAYEQYF | TGTGCCAGCAGCGCGGACAGGGGAATTGCCTACGAGCAGTACTTC
TRBD2 | 19 | TRBJ2-5 | . | TRBV7-2 | CASSLGGHGSGGLQETQYF | TGTGCCAGCAGCTTAGGGGGCCATGGGAGCGGGGGGCTCCAAGAGACCCAGTACTTC
TRBD2 | 15 | TRBJ2-7 | . | TRBV5-1 | CASGPTSGPTYEQYF | TGCGCCAGCGGCCCAACTAGCGGGCCCACCTACGAGCAGTACTTC
TRBD1 | 14 | TRBJ1-5 | . | TRBV6-1 | CANSLLQGNQPQHF | TGTGCCAACAGTCTACTACAGGGGAATCAGCCCCAGCATTTT
TRBD1 | 14 | TRBJ1-2 | . | TRBV7-2 | CACSLSTGSYGYTF | TGTGCCTGCAGCCTATCGACAGGGAGCTATGGCTACACCTTC
TRBD1 | 15 | TRBJ1-2 | once | TRBV28 | CASSSDPGTGRGYTF | TGTGCCAGCAGCTCCGACCCCGGGACAGGTCGTGGCTACACCTTC
. | 12 | TRBJ1-2 | many | TRBV7-2 | CASSPTQGGYTF | TGTGCCAGCAGCCCTACACAGGGAGGCTACACCTTC
. | 15 | TRBJ2-3 | many | TRBV29-1 | CSVELGSGRTDTQYF | TGCAGCGTTGAGTTAGGGTCCGGTAGGACAGATACGCAGTATTTT
. | 14 | TRBJ1-5 | . | TRBV4-2 | CASSQGGTNQPQHF | TGTGCCAGCAGCCAAGGGGGGACTAATCAGCCCCAGCATTTT
. | 13 | TRBJ2-1 | . | TRBV5-1 | CASKASIYNEQFF | TGCGCCAGCAAAGCGAGCATATACAATGAGCAGTTCTTC
TRBD2 | 15 | TRBJ2-5 | many | TRBV10-3 | CAIRLGTSGTETQYF | TGTGCCATCAGACTAGGGACTAGCGGGACGGAGACCCAGTACTTC
. | 13 | TRBJ2-7 | . | TRBV5-1 | CASSRSRSYEQYF | TGCGCCAGCAGCCGGAGCAGGTCCTACGAGCAGTACTTC
. | 15 | TRBJ1-5 | few | TRBV6-2/TRBV6-3 | CASTPGHHSNQPQHF | TGTGCCAGCACCCCGGGACACCACAGCAATCAGCCCCAGCATTTT
. | 13 | TRBJ2-7 | . | TRBV6-6 | CASSLKGVHEQYF | TGTGCCAGCAGCCTAAAGGGGGTCCACGAGCAGTACTTC
. | 16 | TRBJ2-5 | . | TRBV7-2 | CASSLAARERQETQYF | TGTGCCAGCAGCTTAGCGGCCAGGGAACGCCAAGAGACCCAGTACTTC
. | 14 | TRBJ2-7 | . | TRBV9 | CASSVVYSSSEQYF | TGTGCCAGCAGCGTCGTGTACAGCTCCTCCGAGCAGTACTTC
. | 15 | TRBJ2-6 | . | TRBV6-2/TRBV6-3 | CASRTEGSGANVLTF | TGTGCCAGCAGAACCGAGGGTTCTGGGGCCAACGTCCTGACTTTC
. | 16 | TRBJ2-3 | . | TRBV7-2 | CASSYPGSRAPDTQYF | TGTGCCAGCTCCTACCCGGGCTCAAGGGCCCCGGATACGCAGTATTTT
TRBD1 | 16 | TRBJ1-6 | once | TRBV18 | CASSPTGGGNNSPLHF | TGTGCCAGCTCACCAACAGGGGGTGGAAATAATTCACCCCTCCACTTT
. | 16 | TRBJ2-1 | . | TRBV6-2/TRBV6-3 | CASSSPTPSSYNEQFF | TGTGCCAGCAGTTCCCCGACGCCGAGCTCCTACAATGAGCAGTTCTTC